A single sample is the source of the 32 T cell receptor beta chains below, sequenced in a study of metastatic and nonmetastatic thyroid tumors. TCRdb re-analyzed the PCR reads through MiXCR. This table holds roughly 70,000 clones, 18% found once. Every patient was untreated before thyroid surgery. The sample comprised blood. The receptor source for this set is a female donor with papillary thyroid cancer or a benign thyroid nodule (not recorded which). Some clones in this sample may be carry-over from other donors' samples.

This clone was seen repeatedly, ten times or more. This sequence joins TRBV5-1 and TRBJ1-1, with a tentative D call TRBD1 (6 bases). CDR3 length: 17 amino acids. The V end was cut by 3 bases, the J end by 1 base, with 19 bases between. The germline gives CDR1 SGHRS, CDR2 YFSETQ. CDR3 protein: CASSSRITGPWNTEAFF. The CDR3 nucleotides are TGCGCCAGCAGCTCGCGGATTACAGGGCCGTGGAACACTGAAGCTTTCTTT.

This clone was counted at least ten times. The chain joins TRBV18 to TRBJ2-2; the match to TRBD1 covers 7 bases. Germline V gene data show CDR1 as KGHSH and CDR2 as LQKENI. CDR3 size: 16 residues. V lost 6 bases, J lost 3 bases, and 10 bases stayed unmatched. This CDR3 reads CASSLARTGYTGELFF. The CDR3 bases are TGTGCCAGCTCTCTCGCCCGGACAGGCTACACCGGGGAGCTGTTTTTT.

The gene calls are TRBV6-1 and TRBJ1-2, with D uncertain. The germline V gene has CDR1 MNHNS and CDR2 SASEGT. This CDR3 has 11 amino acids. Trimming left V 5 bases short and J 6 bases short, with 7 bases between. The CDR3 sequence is CASSSRDGYTF. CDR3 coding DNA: TGTGCCAGCAGTTCTCGGGATGGCTACACCTTC.

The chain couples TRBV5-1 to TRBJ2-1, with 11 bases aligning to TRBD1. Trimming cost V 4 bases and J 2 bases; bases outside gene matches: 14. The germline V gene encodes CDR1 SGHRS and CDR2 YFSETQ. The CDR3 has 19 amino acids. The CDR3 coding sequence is TGCGCCAGCAGCGAATGGACAGGGGGCGCGGGAAGACCCTACAATGAGCAGTTCTTC. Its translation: CASSEWTGGAGRPYNEQFF.

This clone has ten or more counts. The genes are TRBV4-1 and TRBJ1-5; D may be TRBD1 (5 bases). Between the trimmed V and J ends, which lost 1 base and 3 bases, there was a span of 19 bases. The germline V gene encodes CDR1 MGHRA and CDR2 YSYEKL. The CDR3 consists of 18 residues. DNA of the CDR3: TGCGCCAGCAGCCAAGTCAGACAGCTCTCTTACTCCAATCAGCCCCAGCATTTT. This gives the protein CASSQVRQLSYSNQPQHF.

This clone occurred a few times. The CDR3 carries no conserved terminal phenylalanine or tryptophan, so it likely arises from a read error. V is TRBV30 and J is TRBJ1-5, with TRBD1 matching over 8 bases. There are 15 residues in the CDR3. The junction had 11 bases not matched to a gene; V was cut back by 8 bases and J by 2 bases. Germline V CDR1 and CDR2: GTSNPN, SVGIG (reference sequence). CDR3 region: CADGTGPWGNQPQHL. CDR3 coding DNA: TGTGCCGACGGGACAGGACCTTGGGGCAATCAGCCCCAGCATCTT.

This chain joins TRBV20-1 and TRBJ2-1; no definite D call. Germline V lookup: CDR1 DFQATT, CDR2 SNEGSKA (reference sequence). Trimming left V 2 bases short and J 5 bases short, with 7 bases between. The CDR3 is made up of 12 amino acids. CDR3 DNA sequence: TGCAGTGCTAGACGCCCGAACAATGAGCAGTTCTTC. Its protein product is CSARRPNNEQFF.

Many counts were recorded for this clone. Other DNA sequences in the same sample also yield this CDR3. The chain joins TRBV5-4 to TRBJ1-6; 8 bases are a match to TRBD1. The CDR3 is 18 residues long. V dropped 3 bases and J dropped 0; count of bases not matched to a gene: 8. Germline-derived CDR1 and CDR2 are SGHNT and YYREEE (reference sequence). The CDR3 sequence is CASSSRDRKSSYNSPLHF. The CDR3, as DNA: TGTGCCAGCAGCTCCCGGGACAGGAAGAGCTCCTATAATTCACCCCTCCACTTT.

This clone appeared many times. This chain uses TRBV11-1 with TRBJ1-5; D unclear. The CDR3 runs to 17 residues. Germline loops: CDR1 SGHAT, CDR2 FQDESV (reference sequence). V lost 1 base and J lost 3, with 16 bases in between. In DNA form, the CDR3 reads TGTGCCAGCAGCTTAGTTAAGGGAACGACTATCAATCAGCCCCAGCATTTT. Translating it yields CASSLVKGTTINQPQHF.

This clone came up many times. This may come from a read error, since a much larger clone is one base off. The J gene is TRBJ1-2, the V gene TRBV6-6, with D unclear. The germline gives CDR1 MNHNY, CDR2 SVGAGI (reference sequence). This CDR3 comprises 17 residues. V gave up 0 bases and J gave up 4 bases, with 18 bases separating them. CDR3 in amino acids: CASSYSYRTVVTYGYTF. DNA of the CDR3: TGTGCCAGCAGTTACTCGTATCGTACGGTGGTTACCTATGGCTACACCTTC.

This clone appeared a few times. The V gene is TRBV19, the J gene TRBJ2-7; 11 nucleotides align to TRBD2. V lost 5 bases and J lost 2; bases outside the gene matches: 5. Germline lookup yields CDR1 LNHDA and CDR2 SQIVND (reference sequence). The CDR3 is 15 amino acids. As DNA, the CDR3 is TGTGCCAGTAGTTCACGACTAGCGGGGACCTACGAGCAGTACTTC. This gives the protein CASSSRLAGTYEQYF.

The CDR3 is CSARLVGVNTLELFF. CDR3 sequence (DNA): TGCAGTGCTAGATTGGTAGGTGTGAACACCTTGGAGCTGTTTTTT. The chain carries TRBV20-1 and TRBJ2-2; D not resolved. Germline CDR1 is DFQATT and CDR2 is SNEGSKA (reference sequence). V lost 2 bases and J 10 bases, leaving 20 bases between the germline ends. The CDR3 has 15 residues.

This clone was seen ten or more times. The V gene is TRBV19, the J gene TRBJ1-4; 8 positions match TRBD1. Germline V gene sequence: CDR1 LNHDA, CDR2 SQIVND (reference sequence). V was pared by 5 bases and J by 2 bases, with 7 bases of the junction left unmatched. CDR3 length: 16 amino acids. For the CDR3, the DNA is TGTGCCAGTAGTGACTGGACAGGGTCGACTAATGAAAAACTGTTTTTT. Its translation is CASSDWTGSTNEKLFF.

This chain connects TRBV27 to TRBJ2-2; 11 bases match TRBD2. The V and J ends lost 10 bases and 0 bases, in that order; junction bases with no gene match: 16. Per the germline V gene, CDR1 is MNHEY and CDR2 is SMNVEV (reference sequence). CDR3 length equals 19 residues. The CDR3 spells CATNADGTSGYANTGELFF. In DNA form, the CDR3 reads TGTGCCACCAACGCGGATGGGACTAGCGGATACGCGAACACCGGGGAGCTGTTTTTT.

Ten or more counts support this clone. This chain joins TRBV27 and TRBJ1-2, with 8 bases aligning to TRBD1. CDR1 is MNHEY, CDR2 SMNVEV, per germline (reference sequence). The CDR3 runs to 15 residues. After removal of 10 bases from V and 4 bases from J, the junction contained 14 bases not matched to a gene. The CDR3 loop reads CATLGWDRRFYGYTF. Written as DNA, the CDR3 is TGTGCCACTCTGGGATGGGACAGGAGGTTCTATGGCTACACCTTC.

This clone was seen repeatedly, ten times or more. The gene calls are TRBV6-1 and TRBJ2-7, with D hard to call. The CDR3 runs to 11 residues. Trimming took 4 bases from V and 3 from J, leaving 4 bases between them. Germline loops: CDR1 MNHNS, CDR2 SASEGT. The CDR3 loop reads CASSGVYEQYF. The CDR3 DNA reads TGTGCCAGCAGTGGGGTCTACGAGCAGTACTTC.

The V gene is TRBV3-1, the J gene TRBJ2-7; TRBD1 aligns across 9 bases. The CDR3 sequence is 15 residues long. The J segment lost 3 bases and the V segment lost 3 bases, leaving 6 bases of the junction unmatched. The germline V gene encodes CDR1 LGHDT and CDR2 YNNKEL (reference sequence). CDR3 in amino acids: CASSHWGDRVYEQYF. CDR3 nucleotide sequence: TGTGCCAGCAGCCATTGGGGGGACAGGGTCTACGAGCAGTACTTC.

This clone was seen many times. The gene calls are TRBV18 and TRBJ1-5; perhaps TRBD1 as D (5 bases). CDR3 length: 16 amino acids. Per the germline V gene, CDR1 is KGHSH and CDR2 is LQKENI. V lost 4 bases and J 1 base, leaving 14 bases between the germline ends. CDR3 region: CASSQTGPNSNQPQHF. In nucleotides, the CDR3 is TGTGCCAGCTCACAAACGGGACCAAACAGCAATCAGCCCCAGCATTTT.

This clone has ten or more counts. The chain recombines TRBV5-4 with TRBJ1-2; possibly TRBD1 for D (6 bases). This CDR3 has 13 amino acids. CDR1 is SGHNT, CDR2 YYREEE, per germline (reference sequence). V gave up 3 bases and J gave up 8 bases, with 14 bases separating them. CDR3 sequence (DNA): TGTGCCAGCAGCTCACAGGGTGTCTGGGGCTACACCTTC. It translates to CASSSQGVWGYTF. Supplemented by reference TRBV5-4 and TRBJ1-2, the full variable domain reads ETGVTQSPTHLIKTRGQQVTLRCSSQSGHNTVSWYQQALGQGPQFIFQYYREEENGRGNFPPRFSGLQFPNYSSELNVNALELDDSALYLCASSSQGVWGYTFGSGTRLTVV.

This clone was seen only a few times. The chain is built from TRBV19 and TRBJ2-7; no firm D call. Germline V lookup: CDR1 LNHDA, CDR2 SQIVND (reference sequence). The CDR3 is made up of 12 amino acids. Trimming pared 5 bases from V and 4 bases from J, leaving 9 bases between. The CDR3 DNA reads TGTGCCAGTAGTCAAACACAATACGAGCAGTACTTC. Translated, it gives CASSQTQYEQYF.

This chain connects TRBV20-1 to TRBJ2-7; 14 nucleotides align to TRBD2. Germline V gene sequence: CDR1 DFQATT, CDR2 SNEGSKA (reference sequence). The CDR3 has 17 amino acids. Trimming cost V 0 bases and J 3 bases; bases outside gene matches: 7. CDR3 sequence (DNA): TGCAGTGCTAGAGATTCTTCGGGACTAGCGGGAGTCTACGAGCAGTACTTC. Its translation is CSARDSSGLAGVYEQYF.

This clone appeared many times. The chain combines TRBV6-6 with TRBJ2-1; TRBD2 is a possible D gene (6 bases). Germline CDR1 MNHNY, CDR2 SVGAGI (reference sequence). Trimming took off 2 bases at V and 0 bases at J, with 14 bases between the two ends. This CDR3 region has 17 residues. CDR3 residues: CASSYRSGYSSYNEQFF. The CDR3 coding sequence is TGTGCCAGCAGTTACAGGAGCGGGTATAGCTCCTACAATGAGCAGTTCTTC.

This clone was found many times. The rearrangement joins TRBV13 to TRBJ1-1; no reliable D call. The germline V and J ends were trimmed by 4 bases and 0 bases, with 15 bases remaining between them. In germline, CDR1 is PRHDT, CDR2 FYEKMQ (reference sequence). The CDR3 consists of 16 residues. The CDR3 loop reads CASSSFVSGLNTEAFF. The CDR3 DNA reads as TGTGCCAGCAGCTCCTTCGTTAGTGGGTTGAACACTGAAGCTTTCTTT.

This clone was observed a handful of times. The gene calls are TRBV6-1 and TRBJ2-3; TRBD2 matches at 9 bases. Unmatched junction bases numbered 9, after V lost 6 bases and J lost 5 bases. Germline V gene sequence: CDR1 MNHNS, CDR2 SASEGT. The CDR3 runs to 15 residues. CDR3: CASSQAAGGEDTQYF. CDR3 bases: TGTGCCAGCAGCCAAGCAGCGGGAGGAGAAGATACGCAGTATTTT.

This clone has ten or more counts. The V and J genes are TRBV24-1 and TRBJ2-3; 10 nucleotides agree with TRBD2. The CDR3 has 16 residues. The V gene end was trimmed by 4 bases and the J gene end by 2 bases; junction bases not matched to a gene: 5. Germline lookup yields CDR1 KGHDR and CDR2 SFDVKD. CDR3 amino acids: CATSDGLADLTDTQYF. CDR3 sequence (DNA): TGTGCCACCAGTGACGGACTAGCGGATCTCACAGATACGCAGTATTTT.

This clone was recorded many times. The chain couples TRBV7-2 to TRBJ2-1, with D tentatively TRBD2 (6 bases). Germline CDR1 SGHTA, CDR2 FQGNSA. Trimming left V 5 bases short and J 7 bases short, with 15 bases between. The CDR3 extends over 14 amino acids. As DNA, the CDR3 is TGTGCCAGCAGCCTTCTAGCGTTGGGGAATGAGCAGTTCTTC. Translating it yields CASSLLALGNEQFF.

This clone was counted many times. The CDR3 region has the DNA TGTGCCAGCAGCCCCGTGAGGGCCTCGAACACCGGGGAGCTGTTTTTT. Residues: CASSPVRASNTGELFF. The V and J genes are TRBV2 and TRBJ2-2, with D possibly matching TRBD2 (5 bases). V lost 6 bases and J 0 bases, leaving 14 bases between the germline ends. From germline, CDR1 is SNHLY and CDR2 FYNNEI. This CDR3 region has 16 residues.

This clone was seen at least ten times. CDR3 sequence: CASSQVDNYGYTF. CDR3 in DNA: TGTGCCAGCAGCCAAGTAGACAACTATGGCTACACCTTC. V and J are TRBV14 and TRBJ1-2; D is unclear. The CDR3 runs 13 residues. Germline values: CDR1 SGHDN, CDR2 FVKESK. Trimming left V 1 base short and J 2 bases short, with 5 bases between.

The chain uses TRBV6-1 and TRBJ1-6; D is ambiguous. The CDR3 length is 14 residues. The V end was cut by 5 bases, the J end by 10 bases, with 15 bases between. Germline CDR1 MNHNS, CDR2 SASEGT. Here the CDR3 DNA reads TGTGCCAGCAGTCCTGACACGCGAGTGTCACCCCTCCACTTT. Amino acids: CASSPDTRVSPLHF.

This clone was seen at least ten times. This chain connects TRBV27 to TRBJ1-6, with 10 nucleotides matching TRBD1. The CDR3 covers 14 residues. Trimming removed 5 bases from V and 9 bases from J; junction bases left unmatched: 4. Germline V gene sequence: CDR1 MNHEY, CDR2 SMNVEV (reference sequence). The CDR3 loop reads CASSGTGVASPLHF. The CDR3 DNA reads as TGTGCCAGCAGTGGGACAGGGGTGGCTTCACCCCTCCACTTT.

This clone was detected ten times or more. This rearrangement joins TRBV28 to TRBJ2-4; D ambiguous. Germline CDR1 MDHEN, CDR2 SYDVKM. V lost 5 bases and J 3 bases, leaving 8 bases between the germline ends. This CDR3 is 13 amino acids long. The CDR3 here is CASSRLGKNIQYF. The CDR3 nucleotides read TGTGCCAGCAGTCGGTTGGGCAAAAACATTCAGTACTTC.

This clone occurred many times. The CDR3: CASSPNPSYEQYF. CDR3 DNA sequence: TGTGCCAGCAGTCCCAACCCATCCTACGAGCAGTACTTC. The chain joins TRBV6-1 to TRBJ2-7; no clear D. The length of the CDR3 is 13 residues. CDR1 and CDR2 from the germline V gene are MNHNS and SASEGT. The V gene lost 5 bases and the J gene lost 1 base, with 9 bases spanning the gap.